The 14 T cell receptor delta chains in this list originate from one sample, sequenced in a study of γδ T cells in repeated Plasmodium falciparum infection. TCRdb reanalyzed the multiplex PCR reads using CATT. The sample holds over 45,000 delta-chain clones, around 1.6% seen once. Vgamma9/Vdelta2+ and Vdelta2-negative gammadelta T cells were flow-sorted from PBMC for bulk sequencing. The sample consisted of gamma-delta T cells from blood. The receptors were gathered from a pool of human donors (malaria-infected and uninfected, not separated).

Comments on this clone: This likely traces to a read error, being one base from a far larger clone. Other nucleotide sequences in the sample specify the same CDR3. No J gene was named, though the V gene is TRDV1; the table calls TRDD3, which could not be checked here. Germline CDR1 reads TSWWSYY; CDR2 reads QGS. The CDR3 consists of 18 residues. CDR3 loop: CALGDQRLSDCNTDKLIF. CDR3 nucleotides: TGTGCTCTTGGGGACCAAAGACTTTCTGACTGTAACACCGATAAGCTCATCTTT.

This clone has at least ten counts. A far larger clone is off by one base, so a read error is likely. Other DNA sequences of this sample code for an identical CDR3. The gene calls are TRDV3 and TRDJ1; no firm D call. CDR1 TVYSNPD and CDR2 GDNSRS come from the germline V gene (reference sequence). This CDR3 is 13 amino acids long. V was pared by 2 bases and J by 6 bases, with 16 bases between. The CDR3 nucleotides are TGTGCCTTTTCTGGCCTTTCCGCGAATAAACTCATCTTT. It is translated as CAFSGLSANKLIF.

About this clone itself: The protein recorded in TCRdb matches a much larger clone and deviates from this DNA's translation at residue 11, suggesting a read error; the protein here is obtained by translating the DNA. V is TRDV1 and J is TRDJ1, with 13 nucleotides matching TRDD3. No J gene was available from TCRdb, and it was assigned here by a germline match of the DNA. The CDR3 is 25 amino acids. Germline CDR1 and CDR2: TSWWSYY and QGS. J was trimmed by 3 bases and V by 0 bases; bases with no gene match: 28. CDR3 region: CALGELQSSYKKTGGYASSPDKLIF. CDR3 coding DNA: TGTGCTCTTGGGGAACTACAGTCTTCCTACAAAAAAACTGGGGGATACGCGTCCTCCCCCGATAAACTCATCTTT.

Comments on this clone: The translation of this DNA and the TCRdb protein of a much larger clone differ at residue 10, probably owing to a read error; the protein shown here is translated from the DNA. The J gene is TRDJ1, the V gene TRDV3; 7 bases fit TRDD3. With V trimmed by 1 base and J by 0 bases, 20 bases remained unmatched. The germline gives CDR1 TVYSNPD, CDR2 GDNSRS (reference sequence). This CDR3 is built from 19 residues. This chain's CDR3 is CAFIPRAGYRGIYTDKLIF. In nucleotides, the CDR3 is TGTGCCTTTATCCCCCGAGCCGGTTACAGGGGGATCTACACCGATAAACTCATCTTT.

In this sample, this clone turned up many times. The rearrangement links TRDV1 to TRDJ1, with 10 bases matching TRDD3. The germline gives CDR1 TSWWSYY, CDR2 QGS. The V and J ends lost 3 bases and 0 bases, in that order; junction bases with no gene match: 22. CDR3 size: 22 residues. The CDR3 loop reads CALGEAASCCWGIRRHTDKLIF. CDR3 nucleotide sequence: TGTGCTCTTGGGGAGGCAGCTTCCTGCTGCTGGGGGATAAGGAGGCACACCGATAAACTCATCTTT.

This clone was seen more than once but under ten times. TCRdb attributes to this sequence the protein of a much larger clone, which differs from the DNA translation at residue 19; a read error is likely, and the protein displayed is translated from the DNA. V usage is TRDV1 and J usage is TRDJ1; either TRDD2 or TRDD3 may supply D (7 bases each). TCRdb carries no J gene annotation; the J gene was assigned here by matching the DNA with germline. This CDR3 has 24 residues. Germline lookup yields CDR1 TSWWSYY and CDR2 QGS. Trimming removed 5 bases at V and 3 bases at J, with 43 bases between. For the CDR3, the DNA is TGTGCTCTTGGGCCAATTGGGGGCATTTCCTACGAGTCTGACGGCGGGGGATTCGCCGATAAACTCATCTTT. As protein: CALGPIGGISYESDGGGFADKLIF.

This clone was counted ten times or more. A far larger clone is one base from this, pointing to a likely read error. This specimen includes other DNA sequences encoding the same CDR3. V and J are TRDV1 and TRDJ1; TRDD2 or TRDD3 may be the D gene (5 bases each). The CDR3 totals 22 residues. Germline V gene data show CDR1 as TSWWSYY and CDR2 as QGS. The CDR3 reads CALGDYHRPTYDWTGATDKLIF. CDR3 in DNA: TGCGCTCTTGGGGACTACCACCGCCCTACGTACGATTGGACGGGCGCCACCGATAAACTCATCTTT.

This clone turned up a few times. The TCRdb record carries a much larger clone's protein, which differs from this DNA's translation at residue 2; a read error is the likely cause, and the protein listed here is the DNA translation. The chain employs TRDV3 and TRDJ1, with a tentative D call TRDD3 (5 bases). This CDR3 is built from 15 residues. CDR1 TVYSNPD and CDR2 GDNSRS come from the germline V gene (reference sequence). The CDR3 DNA sequence: TGTTCCTTTATTGCGGGGGTCTGGAGAAGCGATAAACTCATCTTT. Translating gives CSFIAGVWRSDKLIF.

This clone was found many times. A read error is likely here: a far larger clone is one base away. Within the sample, other DNA sequences also encode this same CDR3. The chain joins TRDV2 to TRDJ2, with 11 bases lining up with TRDD3. The J gene, missing from TCRdb, was assigned here through DNA to germline matching. The CDR3 has 19 amino acids. Germline CDR1 and CDR2: GEAIGNYY and EKD. The CDR3 nucleotides read TGTGCCTGTGACACCGTCTGGCTGGGGGATACATCTTTGACGGCACAACTCTTCTTT. This translates into CACDTVWLGDTSLTAQLFF.

Regarding this clone: TCRdb's entry gives the protein of a much larger clone, which mismatches this DNA's translation at residue 9, likely from a read error; the protein reported here is translated from the DNA. The CDR3 DNA reads TGTGCTCTTGGGGAACGCAAGGGAACCCAGTACACCGATAAACTCATCTTT. Its translation is CALGERKGTQYTDKLIF. The chain couples TRDV1 to TRDJ1; D is uncertain. The CDR3 extends over 17 amino acids. The V end was cut by 1 base, the J end by 0 bases, with 15 bases between. CDR1 is TSWWSYY, CDR2 QGS, per germline.

Turning to this clone: This may be a read error: a much more frequent sequence differs by one nucleotide. This chain uses TRDV2 with TRDJ1; 7 bases map to TRDD3. Assignment of the J gene here rests on matching the DNA to germline, because TCRdb gives none. The CDR3 is made up of 17 amino acids. Germline assignment: CDR1 GEAIGNYY and CDR2 EKD. After removal of 4 bases from V and 6 bases from J, the junction contained 19 bases not matched to a gene. CDR3 DNA sequence: TGTGCCTGTGATCCAGTCCTGGGGGTCCATATGGGGAATAAACTCATCTTT. It is translated as CACDPVLGVHMGNKLIF.

Notes on this clone: A single base is all that separates this from a far larger clone, so a read error is likely. This same CDR3 is encoded by further DNA sequences in the sample. The V call is TRDV1, the J call TRDJ1, with D maybe TRDD2 (6 bases). V gave up 2 bases and J gave up 0 bases, with 31 bases separating them. Per germline, CDR1 TSWWSYY and CDR2 QGS. This CDR3 region has 22 residues. The CDR3 nucleotides are TGTGCTCTTGGGGAATCTAAAAATGAGGGAGCGCCACTCCTACCTTACACCGATAAACTCATCTTT. This codes for CALGESKNEGAPLLPYTDKLIF.

Comment on this clone: A far larger clone differs by one base, so this is likely a read error. Distinct nucleotide sequences in the sample also encode this CDR3. The rearrangement uses TRDV2 and TRDJ1, with TRDD3 identical over 8 bases. In the absence of a J gene in TCRdb, the DNA was matched to germline to assign it here. The CDR3 is 17 residues long. The germline V gene has CDR1 GEAIGNYY and CDR2 EKD. CDR3 nucleotides: TGTGCCTGTGACACCCTAGCCCGGGGGGATAACACCGACAAACTCATCTTT. Translating gives CACDTLARGDNTDKLIF.

This clone was detected only a few times. It is likely a read error: a sequence one base away is far more abundant. A V gene of TRDV1 was called, but no J gene was assigned; the table's D call, TRDD3, was not checked against the DNA. CDR3 length equals 20 residues. Germline V gene lookup returns CDR1 TSWWSYY and CDR2 QGS. The DNA of the CDR3 is TGTGCTCTTGGGGAACTATTATTTCCAGGCCGGGGGGGGATACCCGATAAGCTCATCTTT. It codes for CALGELLFPGRGGIPDKLIF.